The next 22 T cell receptor beta chains were all read from a single sample in a study of T cells in Graves' hyperthyroidism and ophthalmopathy. TCR beta CDR3 region amplification was performed from RNA transcripts. When the TCR CDR3 underwent first-round RT-PCR, the HTBI primer set was used. TCRdb ran MiXCR on the multiplex PCR reads and lists one entry per CDR3 protein. The data show about 150,000 distinct CDR3 sequences, roughly a fifth seen once. What was sequenced was blood. Receptors were obtained from a woman aged 45-59 years with Graves' hyperthyroidism that later progressed to Graves' ophthalmopathy.

This clonotype showed up many times. J is TRBJ2-4 and V is TRBV6-2 or TRBV6-3; no clear D gene. V was shortened by 5 bases and J by 0 bases, with 5 bases between the two germline ends. The CDR3 consists of 13 residues. Germline assignment: CDR1 MNHEY and CDR2 SVGEGT. The CDR3 DNA reads TGTGCCAGCAGTCGACCAGCCAAAAACATTCAGTACTTC. Protein sequence: CASSRPAKNIQYF.

V and J are TRBV24-1 and TRBJ1-2; 9 positions agree with TRBD1. The CDR3 runs to 15 residues. The V gene end was trimmed by 3 bases and the J gene end by 4 bases; junction bases not matched to a gene: 5. Germline CDR1 KGHDR, CDR2 SFDVKD. This CDR3 reads CATSDRDRALYGYTF. For the CDR3, the DNA is TGTGCCACCAGTGATCGGGACAGGGCTCTCTATGGCTACACCTTC.

V usage is TRBV29-1 and J usage is TRBJ2-7; 8 positions match TRBD1. This CDR3 contains 12 residues. Germline lookup yields CDR1 SQVTM and CDR2 ANQGSEA. The ends lost 5 bases at V and 6 bases at J; junction bases unmatched: 6. CDR3 in amino acids: CSVSRGRLEQYF. The CDR3 nucleotides are TGCAGCGTTTCCAGGGGGCGGCTCGAGCAGTACTTC.

This sequence joins TRBV2 and TRBJ1-2; 8 bases agree with TRBD1. V shed 6 bases, J shed 7 bases, and the junction held 16 bases outside the gene matches. The CDR3 consists of 16 residues. Per germline, CDR1 SNHLY and CDR2 FYNNEI. The CDR3 DNA is TGTGCCAGCAGCCAAGTGAATGATCAGGGGGCGCGTGGCTACACCTTC. It specifies CASSQVNDQGARGYTF.

V is TRBV4-1 and J is TRBJ2-1; 7 bases match TRBD2. Germline CDR1 reads MGHRA; CDR2 reads YSYEKL. The CDR3 extends over 18 amino acids. The junction had 9 bases not matched to a gene; V was cut back by 1 base and J by 0 bases. This CDR3 is CASSQGPSGKSSYNEQFF. The CDR3 DNA reads TGCGCCAGCAGCCAAGGCCCTAGCGGAAAGAGCTCCTACAATGAGCAGTTCTTC.

This clonotype was detected ten times or more. The rearrangement links TRBV28 to TRBJ1-1; 9 positions match TRBD1. There are 16 residues in the CDR3. V dropped 2 bases and J dropped 1; count of bases not matched to a gene: 5. CDR1 MDHEN and CDR2 SYDVKM come from the germline V gene. The CDR3 loop reads CASSLGYRGRNTEAFF. Here the CDR3 DNA reads TGTGCCAGCAGTTTAGGGTACAGGGGGCGGAACACTGAAGCTTTCTTT.

This clonotype has just a few counts. A much larger clone lies a single base off, so this may be a read error. V and J are TRBV7-8 and TRBJ1-5; D remains ambiguous. The CDR3 runs 15 residues. Per the germline V gene, CDR1 is SGHVS and CDR2 is FQNEAQ. The CDR3 DNA reads TGTGCCAGCAGCTTATTTCGTAACAGCAATCAGCTCCAGCATTTT. As protein: CASSLFRNSNQLQHF.

There are many counts of this clonotype. J is TRBJ1-2 and V is TRBV30, with TRBD1 matching over 7 bases. In germline, CDR1 is GTSNPN, CDR2 SVGIG (reference sequence). The CDR3 is 14 residues long. The V and J ends lost 0 bases and 7 bases, in that order; junction bases with no gene match: 8. CDR3 coding DNA: TGTGCCTGGAGTGTAAATACAGGGGCCTCTGGCTACACCTTC. This sequence encodes CAWSVNTGASGYTF.

This clonotype was counted ten times or more. The V call is TRBV2, the J call TRBJ1-2; D is possibly TRBD1 (6 bases). The V end lost 7 bases, the J end lost 8 bases, and 17 bases lay between the germline ends. The CDR3 loop spans 13 amino acids. Germline V gene data show CDR1 as SNHLY and CDR2 as FYNNEI. The CDR3 nucleotides read TGTGCCAGCAAACTGGCAGGGGAAGGCGGCTACACCTTC. Translation: CASKLAGEGGYTF.

The chain is built from TRBV12-3 or TRBV12-4 and TRBJ2-1; 7 positions agree with TRBD1. J was trimmed by 2 bases and V by 8 bases; bases with no gene match: 9. This CDR3 region has 15 residues. The CDR3, as DNA: TGTGCCAGCCTACCTGACCAGGGGGCCTACAATGAGCAGTTCTTC. Its translation: CASLPDQGAYNEQFF.

The table lists this clonotype with many counts. This chain connects TRBV19 to TRBJ1-2; D not resolved. Trimming left V 0 bases short and J 3 bases short, with 11 bases between. There are 15 residues in the CDR3. Germline assignment: CDR1 LNHDA and CDR2 SQIVND (reference sequence). The CDR3 here is CASSIDLYSDYGYTF. The CDR3 coding sequence is TGTGCCAGTAGTATAGATTTGTACAGCGACTATGGCTACACCTTC. The full variable domain, rest sourced from reference TRBV19 and TRBJ1-2, is DGGITQSPKYLFRKEGQNVTLSCEQNLNHDAMYWYRQDPGQGLRLIYYSQIVNDFQKGDIAEGYSVSREKKESFPLTVTSAQKNPTAFYLCASSIDLYSDYGYTFGSGTRLTVV.

This rearrangement joins TRBV5-1 to TRBJ1-1; the D is unclear. The V and J ends lost 0 bases and 1 base respectively, with 10 bases between them. The CDR3 is made up of 15 amino acids. Germline values: CDR1 SGHRS, CDR2 YFSETQ. CDR3 region: CASSLVSYPNTEAFF. The CDR3 DNA reads TGCGCCAGCAGCTTGGTTTCCTACCCGAACACTGAAGCTTTCTTT.

This clonotype was detected a few times. The chain joins TRBV6-2 or TRBV6-3 to TRBJ2-3; 14 positions agree with TRBD2. Germline-derived CDR1 and CDR2 are MNHEY and SVGEGT. There are 15 residues in the CDR3. V dropped 8 bases and J dropped 3; count of bases not matched to a gene: 4. The DNA for the CDR3 is TGTGCCAGCCGCGGGACTAGCGGGAGTACAGATACGCAGTATTTT. This codes for CASRGTSGSTDTQYF.

In this sample, this clonotype turned up many times. The CDR3 bases are TGTGCCTGGAGTGGGGACACGCTGGGATACGCTGGACTGTTTTTT. Its translation is CAWSGDTLGYAGLFF. The rearrangement joins TRBV30 to TRBJ1-4; D possibly corresponds to TRBD1 (6 bases). The CDR3 is 15 amino acids. CDR1 is GTSNPN, CDR2 SVGIG, per germline (reference sequence). The ends were cut back, 1 base at V and 13 bases at J, with 22 bases in the middle.

This clonotype was found many times. V usage is TRBV28 and J usage is TRBJ1-5; 12 bases line up with TRBD1. The V and J ends lost 7 bases and 7 bases, in that order; junction bases with no gene match: 5. The CDR3 extends over 14 amino acids. CDR1 and CDR2 from the germline V gene are MDHEN and SYDVKM. The CDR3 DNA sequence: TGTGCCAGCATGGGACAGGGGGCCCGGCAGCCCCAGCATTTT. It encodes CASMGQGARQPQHF.

This clonotype was seen repeatedly, ten times or more. V and J are TRBV7-9 and TRBJ2-5; D is uncertain. The CDR3 consists of 14 residues. V lost 1 base to trimming and J lost 2 bases, with 8 bases between them. The germline CDR1 and CDR2 sequences are SEHNR and FQNEAQ (reference sequence). This chain's CDR3 is CASSLEPPQETQYF. Here the CDR3 DNA reads TGTGCCAGCAGCTTAGAGCCACCTCAAGAGACCCAGTACTTC. Together with reference TRBV7-9 and TRBJ2-5, the CDR3 gives the full variable domain: DTGVSQNPRHKITKRGQNVTFRCDPISEHNRLYWYRQTLGQGPEFLTYFQNEAQLEKSRLLSDRFSAERPKGSFSTLEIQRTEQGDSAMYLCASSLEPPQETQYFGPGTRLLVL.

This clonotype was seen at least ten times. The chain recombines TRBV3-1 with TRBJ2-5; 13 bases align to TRBD2. CDR1 and CDR2 from the germline V gene are LGHDT and YNNKEL (reference sequence). V trimming: 3 bases; J trimming: 5 bases; junction bases outside the gene matches: 6. The CDR3 length is 16 residues. CDR3 residues: CASSQLTSGRMETQYF. In DNA, the CDR3 is TGTGCCAGCAGCCAGTTGACTAGCGGGAGGATGGAGACCCAGTACTTC.

This sequence joins TRBV28 and TRBJ1-4; 9 bases map to TRBD1. From germline, CDR1 is MDHEN and CDR2 SYDVKM. The V gene end was trimmed by 7 bases and the J gene end by 0 bases; junction bases not matched to a gene: 12. This CDR3 region has 18 residues. The CDR3 DNA reads TGTGCCAGCATACCAAGGGACAGGGTCGGCGCAACTAATGAAAAACTGTTTTTT. This translates into CASIPRDRVGATNEKLFF.

Concerning this clonotype itself: Possible read error: a much larger clone is one base away. V usage is TRBV3-1 and J usage is TRBJ2-2, with D hard to call. CDR1 and CDR2 from the germline V gene are LGHDT and YNNKEL (reference sequence). V was clipped by 1 base and J by 4 bases, with 1 base between them. This CDR3 comprises 12 residues. CDR3 in amino acids: CASSQVTGELFF. The CDR3, as DNA: TGTGCCAGCAGCCAAGTCACCGGGGAGCTGTTTTTT.

The chain carries TRBV30 and TRBJ2-2, with D possibly TRBD1 on 5 matching bases. The CDR3 consists of 17 residues. The V end was cut by 4 bases, the J end by 0 bases, with 18 bases between. Germline V gives CDR1 GTSNPN, CDR2 SVGIG (reference sequence). The CDR3 reads CAWTIGRAFPNTGELFF. CDR3 DNA: TGTGCCTGGACGATCGGCAGGGCGTTTCCGAACACCGGGGAGCTGTTTTTT.

This clonotype has just one count. The V call is TRBV20-1, the J call TRBJ2-2, with 12 bases identical to TRBD2. The junction had 14 bases not matched to a gene; V was cut back by 6 bases and J by 6 bases. This CDR3 comprises 17 residues. The V gene's germline CDR1 is DFQATT and CDR2 SNEGSKA (reference sequence). The CDR3 DNA follows: TGCAGTGCCCCCGGACTAGCGGGACTCCCGGCGCCCGGGGAGCTGTTTTTT. The encoded protein is CSAPGLAGLPAPGELFF.

This clonotype showed up many times. The chain uses TRBV30 and TRBJ1-6, with D tentatively TRBD1 (6 bases). CDR1 and CDR2 (germline): GTSNPN, SVGIG (reference sequence). Trimming took 0 bases from V and 10 from J, leaving 13 bases between them. This CDR3 spans 14 amino acids. Here the CDR3 reads CAWSVWTEGSPLHF. The CDR3, as DNA: TGTGCCTGGAGTGTATGGACAGAGGGGTCACCCCTCCACTTT.